This T cell receptor (beta chain) was recovered during a study of CD8+CD57+ T cells in acquired aplastic anemia. Study as a whole: The study obtained an average of around 2.9 ug of DNA from sorted CD4+ and CD8+ cells.

The ends were cut back, 3 bases at V and 7 bases at J, with 9 bases in the middle. The CDR3 extends over 12 amino acids. Germline-derived CDR1 and CDR2 are ENHRY and SYGVKD. The sequenced patients had an expansion of CD8+CD57+ cells seen by flow cytometry. Template material for TCR beta VDJ and CDR3 profiling consisted of genomic DNA. Using its own MiXCR run on the reads, TCRdb lists one record per CDR3 protein. Of under 350,000 distinct CDR3 sequences in the sample, approximately 60% were seen once. The clonotype was recovered from a human donor with aplastic anemia. V is TRBV10-3 and J is TRBJ1-1; D gene unclear. The specimen sequenced was sorted CD4+, CD8+, or CD8+CD57+ T cells (not recorded which) from PBMCs. CDR3 in amino acids: CAISDVTDEAFF. The CDR3 region has the DNA TGTGCCATCAGTGACGTGACGGATGAAGCTTTCTTT.